This is a list of T cell receptor beta chains from one sample in a study of T cell responses to AZD1222 COVID-19 vaccine. Data came from immunoSEQ multiplex PCR; TCRdb stores just in-frame clones and leaves some out. The sample has about 140,000 clones, roughly 89% seen once. The sequencing used peripheral blood, collected on day 0 of AZD1222 vaccination. The receptors come from an adult in good health. Both conserved end residues are part of each CDR3. The order of the fields is J gene, V gene, clone size, D gene, CDR3 protein, CDR3 DNA. D genes are given only for firm matches. The size field is filled for only some rows; it gives once, few, many or a size class.

J: TRBJ2-7
V: TRBV2
size: -
D: TRBD2
CDR3: CASSEARLAETYEQYF
DNA: TGTGCCAGCAGTGAAGCGCGGCTAGCGGAAACCTACGAGCAGTACTTC

J: TRBJ2-1
V: TRBV5-1
size: -
D: -
CDR3: CASSLGIHNEQFF
DNA: TGCGCCAGCAGCTTGGGAATTCACAATGAGCAGTTCTTC

J: TRBJ2-7
V: TRBV4-1
size: -
D: TRBD2
CDR3: CASSQSGTSSSEQYF
DNA: TGCGCCAGCAGCCAATCGGGGACTAGTAGTTCCGAGCAGTACTTC

J: TRBJ2-1
V: TRBV25-1
size: -
D: -
CDR3: CASRPGDLEQFF
DNA: TGTGCCAGCAGACCCGGGGACCTAGAGCAGTTCTTC

J: TRBJ1-1
V: TRBV7-9
size: few
D: -
CDR3: CASSLDLGPVAEAFF
DNA: TGTGCCAGCAGCTTAGATTTAGGCCCAGTAGCTGAAGCTTTCTTT

J: TRBJ1-5
V: TRBV6-1
size: once
D: -
CDR3: CASSEQVGQPQHF
DNA: TGTGCCAGCAGTGAACAGGTAGGGCAGCCCCAGCATTTT

J: TRBJ2-2
V: TRBV11-3
size: -
D: -
CDR3: CASSKQGSTGELFF
DNA: TGTGCCAGCAGCAAACAGGGTTCAACCGGGGAGCTGTTTTTT

J: TRBJ1-4
V: TRBV6-5
size: -
D: -
CDR3: CATWELTNEKLFF
DNA: TGTGCCACGTGGGAGTTAACTAATGAAAAACTGTTTTTT

J: TRBJ2-1
V: TRBV11-3
size: -
D: -
CDR3: CASSAGLTRKYNEQFF
DNA: TGTGCCAGCAGCGCTGGCCTAACTAGAAAGTACAATGAGCAGTTCTTC

J: TRBJ2-1
V: TRBV28
size: -
D: TRBD1
CDR3: CASSLSGTGLYNEQFF
DNA: TGTGCCAGCAGTCTCTCCGGGACAGGGCTCTACAATGAGCAGTTCTTC